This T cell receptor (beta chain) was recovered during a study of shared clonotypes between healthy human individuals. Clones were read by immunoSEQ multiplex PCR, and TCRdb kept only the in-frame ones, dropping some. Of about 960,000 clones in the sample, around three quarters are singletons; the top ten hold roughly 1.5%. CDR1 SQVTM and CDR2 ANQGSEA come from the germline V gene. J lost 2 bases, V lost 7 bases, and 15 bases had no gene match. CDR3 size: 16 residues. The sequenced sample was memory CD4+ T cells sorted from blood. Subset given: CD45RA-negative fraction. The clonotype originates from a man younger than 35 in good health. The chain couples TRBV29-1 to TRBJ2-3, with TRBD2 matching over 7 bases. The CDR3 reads CSGRPGGFKFTDTQYF. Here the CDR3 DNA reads TGCAGCGGAAGACCCGGGGGGTTTAAATTCACAGATACGCAGTATTTT.